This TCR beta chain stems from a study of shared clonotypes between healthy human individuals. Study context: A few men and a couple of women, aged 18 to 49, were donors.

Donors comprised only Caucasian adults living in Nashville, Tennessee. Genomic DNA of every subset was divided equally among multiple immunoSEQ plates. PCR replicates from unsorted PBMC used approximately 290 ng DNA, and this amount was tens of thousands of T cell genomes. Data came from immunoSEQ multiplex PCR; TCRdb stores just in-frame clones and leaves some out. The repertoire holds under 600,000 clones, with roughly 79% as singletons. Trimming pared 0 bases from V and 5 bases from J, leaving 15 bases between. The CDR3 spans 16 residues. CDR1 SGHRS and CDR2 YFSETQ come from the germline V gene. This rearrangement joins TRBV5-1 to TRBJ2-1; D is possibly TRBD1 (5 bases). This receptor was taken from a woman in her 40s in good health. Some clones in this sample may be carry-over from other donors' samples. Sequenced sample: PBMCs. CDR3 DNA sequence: TGCGCCAGCAGCTTGGTTTCCAGGGTTGAAAACAATGAGCAGTTCTTC. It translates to CASSLVSRVENNEQFF.